What follows describes a single T cell receptor beta chain. Its antigen is not yet known. Base-call qualities are not available, and no considerably larger clone is one nucleotide away. The cysteine opens and the phenylalanine closes a CDR3 of 14 amino acids. Of the read, only the CDR3 DNA is kept; its 42 bases are in frame from base 1. Relative to germline, V is 2 bases shorter and J is 3 bases shorter, with 12 bases between their ends. Per the germline V gene, SGDLS is the CDR1 and YYNGEE is the CDR2. The source of the sample is a study of PD-L1 blockade in urothelial cancer (dated 2017 in TCRdb). Broadly, across the study: All patients started therapy around 2014 and received atezolizumab 1,200 mg intravenously every 3 weeks. About 85% of the roughly 30 patients were males with bladder-origin urothelial cancer, and about 60% of the roughly 29 reported a prior smoking history. Patients had an ECOG performance status of 0 or 1 and had received between 0 and 3 prior chemotherapy regimens. Blood samples were analyzed 3 weeks after the start of treatment (second dose) and 6 weeks after the start of treatment. Blood samples gave a median of about 130,000 T cells and 80,000 or so unique TCRs, with a median clonality of approximately 0.08. An exploratory multi-omic analysis was conducted of the somatic, immune and clinical correlates of response to PD-L1 blockade with atezolizumab in urothelial cancer. Pretreatment tumor samples and matched peripheral blood, collected serially before and after atezolizumab treatment, underwent TCR sequencing. Durable clinical benefit meant progression-free survival longer than 6 months, and TCR features were also tested against progression-free and overall survival. In the same patients, pretreatment tumors underwent whole exome sequencing and RNA sequencing in addition to TCR sequencing. About 10 patients achieved durable clinical benefit and fewer than 25 did not. Some 30 patients had pretreatment blood TCR-seq, about 25 had at least one posttreatment blood collection, and about 25 had tumor TCR-seq. Findings and caveats that apply to the study as a whole: A pretreatment peripheral blood TCR clonality below the median was linked to improved progression-free and overall survival. Among patients with durable benefit, tumor-associated TCR clones showed greater expansion in peripheral blood 3 weeks after treatment started (n ≈ 20, p = 0.022). Because of the small sample size (n ≈ 30) and the many exploratory analyses performed, the results are intended to be regarded as hypothesis-generating.

Synthetic TCR analog templates were spiked into each PCR to estimate absolute template abundance from read counts. Using the immunoSEQ assay, TCRbeta CDR3 regions were amplified from genomic DNA with bias-controlled V and J gene primers. Sequencing of rearranged TCRbeta segments was done at approximately 20X coverage. The study's own analysis went as follows. Sequencing errors were corrected by clustering and CDR3s were annotated against IMGT to assign V, D and J genes. Downstream analyses used only productive TCRbeta rearrangements, leaving out any out-of-frame or stop-codon sequences. Clonality was calculated as one minus the Shannon entropy normalized by the log of the number of unique productive sequences. Clones differing between time points or between blood and tumor were identified using Fisher's exact test with Benjamini-Hochberg correction, with an adjusted p below 0.01 applied as the threshold. The source is immuneACCESS, and TCRdb retained only in-frame sequences with V and J called. Part of the clones is not carried over; for the studies checked, unresolved V genes explain less than half of this, and the remainder is unexplained. The V and J calls and clone size were taken over from that table, and D and trimming were inferred from the DNA. This sample is represented by roughly 56,000 clones; roughly 84% of them were singletons. The leading ten clones occupy around 22% of the sample.

Sample time point, as interpreted from the label and publication: pretreatment peripheral blood. The cohort included 25 to 30 patients with locally advanced or metastatic urothelial carcinoma who were treated at Memorial Sloan Kettering on a trial protocol. Peripheral blood mononuclear cells were collected pretreatment and during treatment, at between 1 and 8 total time points per patient. The Qiagen DNeasy Blood extraction kit was used to purify genomic DNA from total PBMCs and tumor samples. PBMCs were collected pretreatment and during treatment, and were isolated and stored as previously described.

This sequence was found in a man in his 60s with urothelial cancer. The chain is made from TRBV9 and TRBJ2-7; no D gene call is confident. Material: PBMCs, obtained around atezolizumab (anti-PD-L1) treatment. The nucleotides are TGTGCCAGCAGCGTGGGCCACAGTTACTACGAGCAGTACTTC. It encodes CASSVGHSYYEQYF.